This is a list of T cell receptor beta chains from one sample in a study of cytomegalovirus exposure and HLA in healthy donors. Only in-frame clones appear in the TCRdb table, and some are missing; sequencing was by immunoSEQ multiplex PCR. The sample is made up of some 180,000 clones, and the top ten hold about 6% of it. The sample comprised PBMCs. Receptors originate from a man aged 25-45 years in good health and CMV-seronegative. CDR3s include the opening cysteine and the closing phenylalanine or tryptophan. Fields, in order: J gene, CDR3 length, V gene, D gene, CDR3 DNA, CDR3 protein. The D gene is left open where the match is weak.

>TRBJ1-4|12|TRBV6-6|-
TGTGCCAGCAGCCAAGAGAACGAAAAACTGTTTTTT
CASSQENEKLFF
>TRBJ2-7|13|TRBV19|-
TGTGCCAGTAGCTCTGACCTAGCCTACGAGCAGTACTTC
CASSSDLAYEQYF
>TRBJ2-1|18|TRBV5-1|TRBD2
TGCGCCAGCAGCTTGGTGCTTAGCGGGAGCCCAACCTACAATGAGCAGTTCTTC
CASSLVLSGSPTYNEQFF
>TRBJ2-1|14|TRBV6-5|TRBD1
TGTGCCAGCAGTGAACCCGAGGGGGCGGATGAGCAGTTCTTC
CASSEPEGADEQFF
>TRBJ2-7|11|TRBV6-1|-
TGTGCCAGCAATGTCCTGGGGGGGCAGTACTTC
CASNVLGGQYF
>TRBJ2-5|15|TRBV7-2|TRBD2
TGTGCCAGCAGCTTAGTTGGGGGGGGGCAAGAGACCCAGTACTTC
CASSLVGGGQETQYF
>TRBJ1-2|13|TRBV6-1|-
TGTGCCAGCAATATTAACAGGGACGACGGCTACACCTTC
CASNINRDDGYTF
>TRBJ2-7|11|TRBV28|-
TGTGCCAGCAGTAACTACTACGAGCAGTACTTC
CASSNYYEQYF
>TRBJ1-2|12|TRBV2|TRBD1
TGTGCCAGCACCTTGACAGGGTCTGGCTACACCTTC
CASTLTGSGYTF
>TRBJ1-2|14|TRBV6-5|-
TGTGCCAGCAGTTACCATGACAGCAACTATGGCTACACCTTC
CASSYHDSNYGYTF
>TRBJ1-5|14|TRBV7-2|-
TGTGCCAGCAGCTTAGAGGTCGGGAACCAGCCCCAGCATTTT
CASSLEVGNQPQHF
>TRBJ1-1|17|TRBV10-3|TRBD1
TGTGCCATCAGCGATGGGAACTGGGGGACAGGGGACACTGAAGCTTTCTTT
CAISDGNWGTGDTEAFF
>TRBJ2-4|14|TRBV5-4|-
TGTGCCAGCAGCTTGGGACAGGCCAAAAACATTCAGTACTTC
CASSLGQAKNIQYF
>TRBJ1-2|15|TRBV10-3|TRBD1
TGTGCCATCAGCCCGGGACAGGGGACACAAGGCGGCTACACCTTC
CAISPGQGTQGGYTF
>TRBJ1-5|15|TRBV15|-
TGTGCCACCAGCCCTCACCGGGAGGCTGGTCAGCCCCAGCATTTT
CATSPHREAGQPQHF
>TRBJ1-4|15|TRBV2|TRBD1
TGTGCCAGCAGGGCACCCCAGGGGGCCGGTGAAAAACTGTTTTTT
CASRAPQGAGEKLFF
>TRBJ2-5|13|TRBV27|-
TGTGCCAGCAGTCCCTATTTCGGGGAGACCCAGTACTTC
CASSPYFGETQYF
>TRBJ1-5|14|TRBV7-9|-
TGTGCCAGCAGCTTAGAACACAGCAATCAGCCCCAGCATTTT
CASSLEHSNQPQHF
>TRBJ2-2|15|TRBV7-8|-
TGTGCCAGCAGCTTAGTACGGGTTCCTACCGGGGAGCTGTTTTTT
CASSLVRVPTGELFF
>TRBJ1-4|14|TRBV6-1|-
TGTGCCAGCAAGGGGGGGGAAACTAATGAAAAACTGTTTTTT
CASKGGETNEKLFF